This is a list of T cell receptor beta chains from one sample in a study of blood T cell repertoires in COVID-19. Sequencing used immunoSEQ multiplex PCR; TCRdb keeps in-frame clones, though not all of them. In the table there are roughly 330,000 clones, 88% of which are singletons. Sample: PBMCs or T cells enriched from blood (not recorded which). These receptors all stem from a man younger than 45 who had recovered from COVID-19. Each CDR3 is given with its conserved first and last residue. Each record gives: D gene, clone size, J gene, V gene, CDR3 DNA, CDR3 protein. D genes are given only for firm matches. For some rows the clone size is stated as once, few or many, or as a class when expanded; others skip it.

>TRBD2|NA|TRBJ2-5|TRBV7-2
TGTGCCAGCAGCTCGGGACTAGCGGGGGGGCCAACATGGGAGACCCAGTACTTC
CASSSGLAGGPTWETQYF
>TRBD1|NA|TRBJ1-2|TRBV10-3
TGTGCCATCAGTGATCAGGGGGCGTCCGGTGGCTACACCTTC
CAISDQGASGGYTF
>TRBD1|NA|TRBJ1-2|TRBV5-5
TGTGCCAGCAGCTTGGGCGGACAGGGGAACTATGGCTACACCTTC
CASSLGGQGNYGYTF
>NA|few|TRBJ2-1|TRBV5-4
TGTGCCAGCAGCTTCGGGAGTCTGAGGTACAATGAGCAGTTCTTC
CASSFGSLRYNEQFF
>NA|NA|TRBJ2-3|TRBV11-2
TGTGCCAGCAGCTTACGAAGGTCAGGGGGGGATACGCAGTATTTT
CASSLRRSGGDTQYF
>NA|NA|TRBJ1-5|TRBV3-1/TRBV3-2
TGTGCCAGCAGCCATGGAGCTCATTTT
CASSHGAHF
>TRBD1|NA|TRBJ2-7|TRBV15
TGTGCCACCAGCGTGACAGGGGAAAAATACGAGCAGTACTTC
CATSVTGEKYEQYF
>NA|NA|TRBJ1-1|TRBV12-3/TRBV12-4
TGTGCCAGCTTCGCACACCCGAACACTGAAGCTTTCTTT
CASFAHPNTEAFF
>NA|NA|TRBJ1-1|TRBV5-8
TGTGCCAGCAGCTTGGGTACAGGGCTGAACACTGAAGCTTTCTTT
CASSLGTGLNTEAFF
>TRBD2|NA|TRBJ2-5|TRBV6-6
TGTGCCAGCAGGGGGACTAGCGCCATGGGGGCCCAGTACTTC
CASRGTSAMGAQYF
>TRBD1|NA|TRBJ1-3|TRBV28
TGTGCCAGCAGTTCGCCATCACAGGGGCCTGGAAACACCATATATTTT
CASSSPSQGPGNTIYF
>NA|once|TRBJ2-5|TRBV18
TGTGCCAGCTCACTCTTCGAAGAGACCCAGTACTTC
CASSLFEETQYF
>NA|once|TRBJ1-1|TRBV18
TGTGCCAGCTCACCTCCCGCAGGATACACTGAAGCTTTCTTT
CASSPPAGYTEAFF
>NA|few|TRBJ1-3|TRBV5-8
TGTGCCAGCAGCTTGGGGACACGAATTTCTGGAAACACCATATATTTT
CASSLGTRISGNTIYF
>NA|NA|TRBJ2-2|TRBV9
TGTGCCAGCAGCGCGTATTCGGGCGGGGCGACCGGGGAGCTGTTTTTT
CASSAYSGGATGELFF
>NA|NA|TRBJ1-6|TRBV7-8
TGTGCCAGCAGCTTAGGAAGTAGCGCAGGGGTAAATTTGGTCCTCCACTTT
CASSLGSSAGVNLVLHF
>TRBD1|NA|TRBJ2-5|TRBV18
TGTGCCAGCTCCCACGGGACAGGGGAAGAGACCCAGTACTTC
CASSHGTGEETQYF
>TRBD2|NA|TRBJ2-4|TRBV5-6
TGTGCCAGCAGCACCCGGGGAACTAGCGGGGGTAAGAGAGGCATTCAGTACTTC
CASSTRGTSGGKRGIQYF
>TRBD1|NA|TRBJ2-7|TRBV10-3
TGTGCCATCAGGGTTACAGGACAGGGCCTCTACGAGCAGTACTTC
CAIRVTGQGLYEQYF
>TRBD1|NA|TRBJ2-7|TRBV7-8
TGTGCCAGCAGCTTAAGGGACAGGACCTACGAGCAGTACTTC
CASSLRDRTYEQYF
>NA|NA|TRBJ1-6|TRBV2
TGTGCCAGCAGTTTGACGGGTAGGAGCTCCTATAATTCACCCCTCCACTTT
CASSLTGRSSYNSPLHF
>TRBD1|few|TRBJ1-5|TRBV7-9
TGTGCCAGCAGCCTCGGGACAGGGGACTACAATCAGCCCCAGCATTTT
CASSLGTGDYNQPQHF
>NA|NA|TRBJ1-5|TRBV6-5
TGTGCCAGCAGTTCACAGGGTAGAACGGCCCAGCATTTT
CASSSQGRTAQHF
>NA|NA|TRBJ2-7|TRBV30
TGTGCTATGGGCAGGGGATACGAGCAGTACTTC
CAMGRGYEQYF
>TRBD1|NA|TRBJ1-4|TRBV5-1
TGCGCCAGCAGCACCGGGACAGGGAAGAGGAATGAAAAACTGTTTTTT
CASSTGTGKRNEKLFF
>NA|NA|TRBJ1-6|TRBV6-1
TGTGCCAGCAGTGACAGGGGTAATTCACCCCTCCACTTT
CASSDRGNSPLHF
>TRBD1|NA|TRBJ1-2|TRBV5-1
TGCGCCAGCAGCTTGGGGGACAGGGATAACTATGGCTACACCTTC
CASSLGDRDNYGYTF
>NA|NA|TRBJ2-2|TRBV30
TGTGCCTGGAGGAATCGGGTCAGATACACCGGGGAGCTGTTTTTT
CAWRNRVRYTGELFF
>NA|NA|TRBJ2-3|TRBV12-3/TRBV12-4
TGTGCCAGCAGTGTGACAGGCACAGATACGCAGTATTTT
CASSVTGTDTQYF
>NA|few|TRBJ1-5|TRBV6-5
TGTGCCAGCAAGTATAGACTGGCTAGCAATCAGCCCCAGCATTTT
CASKYRLASNQPQHF
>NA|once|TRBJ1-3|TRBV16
TGTGCCAGCAGCCAAACGACAGGAATCTCTGGAAACACCATATATTTT
CASSQTTGISGNTIYF
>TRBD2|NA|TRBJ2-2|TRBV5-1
TGCGCCAGCAGCTTAGGACTAGCGGGGGAACTCGGCCCCGGGGAGCTGTTTTTT
CASSLGLAGELGPGELFF
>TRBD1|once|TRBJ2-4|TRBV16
TGTGCCAGCGCGCGAGGGGGCTCCAAAAACATTCAGTACTTC
CASARGGSKNIQYF
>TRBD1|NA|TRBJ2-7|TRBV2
TGTGCCAGCAGTGAAGAGGACAGGGGGTCCTACGAGCAGTACTTC
CASSEEDRGSYEQYF
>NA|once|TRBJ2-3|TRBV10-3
TGTGCCATCAGTGAGCAGGGCGGCACAGATACGCAGTATTTT
CAISEQGGTDTQYF
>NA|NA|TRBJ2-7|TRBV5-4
TGTGCCAGCAGCTTGCGGTCAGGGCTCCTCGAGCAGTACTTC
CASSLRSGLLEQYF
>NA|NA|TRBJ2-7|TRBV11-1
TGTGCCAGCAGCTCTAACCAGGGGCAGAGGGACGAGCAGTACTTC
CASSSNQGQRDEQYF
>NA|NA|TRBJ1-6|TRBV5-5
TGTGCCAGCAGCTTGACGAGATTTGGGACACCCTATAATTCACCCCTCCACTTT
CASSLTRFGTPYNSPLHF
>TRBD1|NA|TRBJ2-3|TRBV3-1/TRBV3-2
TGTGCCAGCAGCCCAAGGGACAGGGGACGCACAGATACGCAGTATTTT
CASSPRDRGRTDTQYF
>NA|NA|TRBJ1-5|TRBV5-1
TGCGCCAGCAGCTTGGCCTCTGGGACAAATCAGCCCCAGCATTTT
CASSLASGTNQPQHF
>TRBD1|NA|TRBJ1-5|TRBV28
TGTGCCAGCAGTCCCGGACAGGGTAATCAGCCCCAGCATTTT
CASSPGQGNQPQHF
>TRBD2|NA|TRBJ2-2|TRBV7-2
TGTGCCAGCAGCTTAAGGGTAGCGGGGGGGATAAACACCGGGGAGCTGTTTTTT
CASSLRVAGGINTGELFF
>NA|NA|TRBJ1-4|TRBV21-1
TGTGCCAGCAGCAAAGGGGGGGACAGGGGGCGCGAGACAAAAAAACTGTTTTTT
CASSKGGDRGRETKKLFF
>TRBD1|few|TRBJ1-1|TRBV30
TGTGCCTGGAGTTGGGACAGAGACACTGAAGCTTTCTTT
CAWSWDRDTEAFF
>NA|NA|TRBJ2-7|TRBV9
TGTGCCAGCAGCGTAGATCCGACAGAGAACTACGAGCAGTACTTC
CASSVDPTENYEQYF
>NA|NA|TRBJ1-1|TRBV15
TGTGCCACGGGGGGAGTCGTGAACACTGAAGCTTTCTTT
CATGGVVNTEAFF
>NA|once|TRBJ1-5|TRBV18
TGTGCCAGCTCACGGGGACATAACAATCAGCCCCAGCATTTT
CASSRGHNNQPQHF
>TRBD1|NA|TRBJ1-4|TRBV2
TGTGCCAGCAGCTTGTATAAGGGACAGGGTGACGAAAAACTGTTTTTT
CASSLYKGQGDEKLFF
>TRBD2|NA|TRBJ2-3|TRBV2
TGTGCCAGAAGACTAGCGGGGGGGCGGGACACAGATACGCAGTATTTT
CARRLAGGRDTDTQYF
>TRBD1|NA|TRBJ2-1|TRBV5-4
TGTGCCAGCAGCAGACCGGGACAGGGGTCCTACAATGAGCAGTTCTTC
CASSRPGQGSYNEQFF
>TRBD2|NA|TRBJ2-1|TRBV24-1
TGTGCCACCAGTGAGCTAGCGGGGACCGGCTCCTACAATGAGCAGTTCTTC
CATSELAGTGSYNEQFF
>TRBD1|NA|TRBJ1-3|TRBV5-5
TGTGCCAGCAGCTGGACAGGGTTTGGAAACACCATATATTTT
CASSWTGFGNTIYF
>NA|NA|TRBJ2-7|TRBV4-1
TGCGCCAGCAGCCGGGCTATCCAATACGAGCAGTACTTC
CASSRAIQYEQYF
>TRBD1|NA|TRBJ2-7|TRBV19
TGTGCCAGTAGTATGAAATACGGACAGGGCGAGCAGTACTTC
CASSMKYGQGEQYF
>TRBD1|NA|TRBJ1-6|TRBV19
TGTGCCAGTAGTGCGTGGACAGGGGGCCCGGCTTCACCCCTCCACTTT
CASSAWTGGPASPLHF
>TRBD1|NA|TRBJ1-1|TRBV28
TGTGCCAGCAGACCACGAACAGGGGGCTTACTCAACTTGAACACTGAAGCTTTCTTT
CASRPRTGGLLNLNTEAFF
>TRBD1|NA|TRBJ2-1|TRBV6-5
TGTGCCAGCAGTTATGGGACAGGGGCCCCGGGAGAGCAGTTCTTC
CASSYGTGAPGEQFF
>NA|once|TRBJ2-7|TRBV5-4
TGTGCCAGCAGCTTGAACCAGGAGGAGGCTTTTTACGAGCAGTACTTC
CASSLNQEEAFYEQYF